These 10 T cell receptor beta chains were all obtained from the same sample, sequenced in a study of blood T cell repertoires in COVID-19. Assay used: immunoSEQ multiplex PCR; TCRdb lists only in-frame clones, some missing. The sample consists of tens of thousands of clones, 77% of them appearing once. The specimen sequenced was peripheral blood. The receptors shown here come from a man aged 70 or older with active or convalescent COVID-19.

J is TRBJ1-2 and V is TRBV29-1, with a possible D match to TRBD1 (6 bases). V lost 6 bases and J 1 base, leaving 18 bases between the germline ends. The CDR3 consists of 15 residues. Germline V gene sequence: CDR1 SQVTM, CDR2 ANQGSEA. CDR3 in amino acids: CSVRLTGKGNYGYTF. CDR3 in DNA: TGCAGCGTAAGACTTACAGGGAAGGGTAACTATGGCTACACCTTC.

The chain is built from TRBV28 and TRBJ2-2; D gene uncertain. Per the germline V gene, CDR1 is MDHEN and CDR2 is SYDVKM. This CDR3 spans 14 amino acids. V was pared by 6 bases and J by 0 bases, with 8 bases between. Here the CDR3 reads CASRSPSNTGELFF. The CDR3, as DNA: TGTGCCAGCAGATCCCCCTCGAACACCGGGGAGCTGTTTTTT.

The chain carries TRBV7-2 and TRBJ1-4; maybe TRBD1 (5 bases). V was shortened by 5 bases and J by 5 bases, with 12 bases between the two germline ends. The CDR3 runs 14 residues. Germline V gene data show CDR1 as SGHTA and CDR2 as FQGNSA. CDR3: CASSRQYGNEKLFF. In DNA, the CDR3 is TGTGCCAGCAGCAGACAGTATGGGAATGAAAAACTGTTTTTT.

The chain links TRBV18 to TRBJ1-1; TRBD1 aligns across 8 bases. Trimming at V came to 6 bases and at J to 7 bases, leaving 4 bases not matched to a gene. Per germline, CDR1 KGHSH and CDR2 LQKENI. This CDR3 comprises 12 residues. CDR3 nucleotides: TGTGCCAGCTCGCGCGGACAGGGTGAAGCTTTCTTT. Amino acids: CASSRGQGEAFF.

The sample holds many counts of this clone. The chain couples TRBV9 to TRBJ1-6; D ambiguous. V lost 0 bases and J lost 6, with 16 bases in between. This CDR3 is 17 amino acids long. Germline loops: CDR1 SGDLS, CDR2 YYNGEE. The CDR3 reads CASSVAQVQSANSPLHF. The CDR3 DNA reads TGTGCCAGCAGCGTAGCTCAGGTACAGTCCGCTAATTCACCCCTCCACTTT.

The chain has TRBV18 and TRBJ2-7; TRBD1 aligns across 9 bases. Germline CDR1 KGHSH, CDR2 LQKENI. J lost 3 bases, V lost 1 base, and 7 bases had no gene match. There are 16 residues in the CDR3. Here the CDR3 DNA reads TGTGCCAGCTCACCACAGGGACAGGGTAGTGGCTACGAGCAGTACTTC. As protein: CASSPQGQGSGYEQYF.

The V call is TRBV29-1, the J call TRBJ1-2; the match to TRBD1 covers 7 bases. With V trimmed by 3 bases and J by 0 bases, 7 bases remained unmatched. The germline V gene encodes CDR1 SQVTM and CDR2 ANQGSEA. The CDR3 is made up of 15 amino acids. The CDR3 reads CSVDTGAQTNYGYTF. DNA for the CDR3: TGCAGCGTTGACACAGGGGCGCAAACTAACTATGGCTACACCTTC.

The chain joins TRBV11-3 to TRBJ2-3; 7 bases align to TRBD2. Germline V gives CDR1 SGHNT, CDR2 YENEEA. The V and J ends lost 5 bases and 2 bases, in that order; junction bases with no gene match: 4. The CDR3 covers 14 residues. The CDR3 nucleotides read TGTGCCAGCAGCCCCGGGACTAACACAGATACGCAGTATTTT. It is translated as CASSPGTNTDTQYF.

The CDR3 protein is CASSMGSGSGTGELFF. The CDR3 DNA reads as TGTGCCAGTAGTATGGGTAGCGGGAGCGGCACCGGGGAGCTGTTTTTT. This rearrangement joins TRBV19 to TRBJ2-2; 9 positions match TRBD2. The J segment lost 4 bases and the V segment lost 3 bases, leaving 6 bases of the junction unmatched. The CDR3 has 16 amino acids. Per the germline V gene, CDR1 is LNHDA and CDR2 is SQIVND (reference sequence).

V usage is TRBV15 and J usage is TRBJ2-4, with TRBD1 matching over 7 bases. This CDR3 contains 13 residues. Germline CDR1 LNHNV, CDR2 YYDKDF (reference sequence). V trimming: 5 bases; J trimming: 8 bases; junction bases outside the gene matches: 6. The CDR3 coding sequence is TGTGCCACCAGCGCCCGACAGGGTTACATTCAGTACTTC. Protein: CATSARQGYIQYF.